A single sample gave rise to the 23 T cell receptor beta chains below, sequenced in a study of T cell responses to AZD1222 COVID-19 vaccine. Repertoires were generated with immunoSEQ multiplex PCR, while TCRdb's copy carries only in-frame clones and drops some. The data contain 150,000 or so clones, roughly 90% of them seen just once; the ten biggest clones take up 2.5% to 3%. This material consisted of peripheral blood, taken on day 0 of AZD1222 vaccination. These receptors originate from an adult in good health.

The chain combines TRBV5-5 with TRBJ1-1; D gene ambiguous. Deletions cut 0 bases from V and 0 bases from J, with 6 bases between. Germline CDR1 reads SGHKS; CDR2 reads YYEKEE (reference sequence). The CDR3 covers 14 residues. CDR3 amino acids: CASSLASVNTEAFF. Written as DNA, the CDR3 is TGTGCCAGCAGCTTGGCGTCTGTGAACACTGAAGCTTTCTTT.

This clone showed up just once. The chain joins TRBV11-3 to TRBJ2-2; 7 bases agree with TRBD2. Germline CDR1 reads SGHNT; CDR2 reads YENEEA. V lost 5 bases, J lost 4 bases, and 10 bases stayed unmatched. The CDR3 has 16 amino acids. The CDR3 bases are TGTGCCAGCAGCCCCGGCGGGAGTAGGTCCACCGGGGAGCTGTTTTTT. Translated: CASSPGGSRSTGELFF. The complete variable domain, with remaining parts taken from reference TRBV11-3 and TRBJ2-2, reads EAGVVQSPRYKIIEKKQPVAFWCNPISGHNTLYWYLQNLGQGPELLIRYENEEAVDDSQLPKDRFSAERLKGVDSTLKIQPAELGDSAVYLCASSPGGSRSTGELFFGEGSRLTVL.

The V gene is TRBV5-6, the J gene TRBJ1-3; D unresolved. The CDR3 contains 16 residues. CDR1 and CDR2 (germline): SGHDT, YYEEEE. The germline V and J ends were trimmed by 6 bases and 0 bases, with 16 bases remaining between them. CDR3 in DNA: TGTGCCAGCAATACCCTCGGGGAGAACTCTGGAAACACCATATATTTT. This encodes CASNTLGENSGNTIYF.

The chain links TRBV5-1 to TRBJ2-1; 7 positions match TRBD1. The CDR3 covers 16 residues. Germline V gives CDR1 SGHRS, CDR2 YFSETQ. V lost 4 bases to trimming and J lost 0 bases; unmatched junction nucleotides: 7. The CDR3 reads CASSTLTGSSYNEQFF. As DNA, the CDR3 is TGCGCCAGCAGCACCCTGACAGGGAGCTCCTACAATGAGCAGTTCTTC.

On this clone: In the same sample, other DNA sequences code for this CDR3. The chain recombines TRBV6-5 with TRBJ2-7; 9 nucleotides line up with TRBD1. V was clipped by 4 bases and J by 3 bases; unmatched bases: 1. The CDR3 covers 13 residues. Germline CDR1 and CDR2: MNHEY and SVGAGI. In nucleotides, the CDR3 is TGTGCCAGCAGTTGGGACAGGGACTACGAGCAGTACTTC. Its translation is CASSWDRDYEQYF.

The V call is TRBV6-5, the J call TRBJ2-7, with 11 positions matching TRBD1. After removal of 6 bases from V and 2 bases from J, the junction contained 6 bases not matched to a gene. Germline V gene data show CDR1 as MNHEY and CDR2 as SVGAGI. The CDR3 runs to 15 residues. For the CDR3, the DNA is TGTGCCAGCAGGCCGGGACAGGGGGGAACCTACGAGCAGTACTTC. Translating it yields CASRPGQGGTYEQYF.

This clone was found once. This chain links TRBV3-1 (or the pseudogene TRBV3-2) with TRBJ2-5, with D uncertain. Trimming shortened V by 3 bases and J by 9 bases, and 14 bases separated the two germline ends. This CDR3 spans 13 amino acids. The V gene's germline CDR1 is LGHDT and CDR2 YNNKEL (reference sequence). The CDR3 sequence: CASSQGRRASQYF. CDR3 bases: TGTGCCAGCAGCCAGGGCAGAAGGGCGTCCCAGTACTTC.

The chain employs TRBV7-2 and TRBJ2-5; 11 positions match TRBD2. The CDR3 loop spans 16 amino acids. J gave up 3 bases and V 5 bases, and 8 bases lay outside the gene matches. Germline assignment: CDR1 SGHTA and CDR2 FQGNSA. The CDR3 here is CASSPLTSGGKETQYF. The CDR3 region has the DNA TGTGCCAGCAGCCCCCTTACTAGCGGGGGTAAAGAGACCCAGTACTTC. The whole variable domain, remainder taken from reference TRBV7-2 and TRBJ2-5, is GAGVSQSPSNKVTEKGKDVELRCDPISGHTALYWYRQSLGQGLEFLIYFQGNSAPDKSGLPSDRFSAERTGGSVSTLTIQRTQQEDSAVYLCASSPLTSGGKETQYFGPGTRLLVL.

The CDR3 spells CASSQEGRERETQYF. The CDR3 nucleotides are TGTGCCAGCAGCCAAGAGGGACGGGAAAGGGAGACCCAGTACTTC. This chain links TRBV4-2 with TRBJ2-5; TRBD1 or TRBD2 may be the D gene (5 bases each). The CDR3 has 15 amino acids. From germline, CDR1 is LGHNA and CDR2 YNFKEQ. V lost 0 bases and J lost 5, with 13 bases in between.

The chain uses TRBV6-5 and TRBJ1-2; maybe TRBD1 (6 bases). The CDR3 sequence is 15 residues long. V lost 2 bases and J lost 7, with 17 bases in between. The germline V gene has CDR1 MNHEY and CDR2 SVGAGI. CDR3 residues: CASSYTGQGGGGYTF. The CDR3 nucleotides read TGTGCCAGCAGTTACACTGGACAAGGGGGGGGTGGCTACACCTTC.

CDR3 loop: CASSQAGTGNYNEQFF. CDR3 nucleotides: TGTGCCAGCAGCCAGGCCGGGACAGGCAACTACAATGAGCAGTTCTTC. The V call is TRBV3-1 (or the pseudogene TRBV3-2), the J call TRBJ2-1; 8 nucleotides match TRBD1. The V and J ends lost 3 bases and 3 bases, in that order; junction bases with no gene match: 7. CDR1 is LGHDT, CDR2 YNNKEL, per germline (reference sequence). The CDR3 runs to 16 residues.

The rearrangement links TRBV24-1 to TRBJ2-1, with 15 bases matching TRBD2. CDR1 is KGHDR, CDR2 SFDVKD, per germline. Germline trimming cut 4 bases from V and 6 bases from J; bases unmatched to any gene: 3. This CDR3 region has 16 residues. The CDR3 bases are TGTGCCACCAGTGACCCGGGACTAGCGGGGGGCAATGAGCAGTTCTTC. It translates to CATSDPGLAGGNEQFF.

This chain connects TRBV6-2 or TRBV6-3 to TRBJ2-7, with 7 bases identical to TRBD2. This CDR3 spans 15 amino acids. After removal of 6 bases from V and 0 bases from J, the junction contained 8 bases not matched to a gene. CDR1 and CDR2 from the germline V gene are MNHEY and SVGEGT. The CDR3 region is CASSLVGGNSYEQYF. As DNA, the CDR3 is TGTGCCAGCAGCCTCGTGGGGGGGAACTCCTACGAGCAGTACTTC.

V usage is TRBV7-9 and J usage is TRBJ1-1; no definite D call. Germline CDR1 and CDR2: SEHNR and FQNEAQ (reference sequence). The CDR3 totals 15 residues. The ends were cut back, 7 bases at V and 1 base at J, with 16 bases in the middle. CDR3 sequence reads: CASNGPGPKNTEAFF. CDR3 sequence (DNA): TGTGCCAGCAACGGTCCGGGTCCGAAGAACACTGAAGCTTTCTTT.

The chain is built from TRBV11-2 and TRBJ2-3, with D perhaps TRBD1 (6 bases). V dropped 4 bases and J dropped 0 bases, with 14 bases sitting between them. Germline values: CDR1 SGHAT, CDR2 FQNNGV. The CDR3 spans 16 residues. In DNA, the CDR3 is TGTGCCAGCAGCTCCCAACAGGGCACTAGCACAGATACGCAGTATTTT. Protein product: CASSSQQGTSTDTQYF.

The V call is TRBV6-5, the J call TRBJ2-1; D is unresolved. Trimming stripped 8 bases from V and 2 bases from J, with 10 bases between. There are 13 residues in the CDR3. Germline assignment: CDR1 MNHEY and CDR2 SVGAGI. In DNA form, the CDR3 reads TGTGCCAGCTCATTGGTCCCCTACAATGAGCAGTTCTTC. Amino acid sequence: CASSLVPYNEQFF.

The J gene is TRBJ2-1, the V gene TRBV7-6, with 9 bases fitting TRBD2. Germline values: CDR1 SGHVS, CDR2 FNYEAQ. With 5 bases clipped from V and 4 bases from J, the junction kept 12 bases outside the gene matches. The CDR3 is 17 residues long. The CDR3 here is CASSPFPKGLAYNEQFF. CDR3 DNA sequence: TGTGCCAGCAGCCCTTTCCCAAAAGGACTAGCGTACAATGAGCAGTTCTTC. Full variable domain (missing parts from reference TRBV7-6 and TRBJ2-1): GAGVSQSPRYKVTKRGQDVALRCDPISGHVSLYWYRQALGQGPEFLTYFNYEAQQDKSGLPNDRFSAERPEGSISTLTIQRTEQRDSAMYRCASSPFPKGLAYNEQFFGPGTRLTVL.

The chain joins TRBV18 to TRBJ2-3; D call uncertain. CDR3 size: 14 residues. The germline V and J ends were trimmed by 0 bases and 0 bases, with 4 bases remaining between them. Germline V gene lookup returns CDR1 KGHSH and CDR2 LQKENI. The CDR3 bases are TGTGCCAGCTCACCACCTGCGAGCACAGATACGCAGTATTTT. This encodes CASSPPASTDTQYF.

This clone has just one count. V gene TRBV7-2 combines with J gene TRBJ2-3; weak D call: TRBD2 (5 bases). V was pared by 4 bases and J by 6 bases, with 17 bases between. Germline V lookup: CDR1 SGHTA, CDR2 FQGNSA. The CDR3 runs 15 residues. CDR3 amino acids: CASSSPAPGEDTQYF. The CDR3, as DNA: TGTGCCAGCAGCTCTCCAGCCCCTGGGGAGGATACGCAGTATTTT.

The V and J genes are TRBV9 and TRBJ1-4; tentative D call: TRBD1 (6 bases). This CDR3 contains 13 residues. Germline V lookup: CDR1 SGDLS, CDR2 YYNGEE. V lost 3 bases and J lost 7, with 10 bases in between. The CDR3 sequence is CASSEAGAEKLFF. The DNA for the CDR3 is TGTGCCAGCAGCGAGGCAGGGGCTGAAAAACTGTTTTTT.

The J gene is TRBJ1-2, the V gene TRBV2; 10 positions match TRBD1. Germline V gene data show CDR1 as SNHLY and CDR2 as FYNNEI. The CDR3 consists of 13 residues. Trimming cost V 5 bases and J 8 bases; bases outside gene matches: 5. The CDR3 sequence is CASSPDRGNGYTF. In nucleotides, the CDR3 is TGTGCCAGCAGTCCGGACAGGGGGAACGGCTACACCTTC. The full variable domain, its missing parts supplied by reference TRBV2 and TRBJ1-2, is EPEVTQTPSHQVTQMGQEVILRCVPISNHLYFYWYRQILGQKVEFLVSFYNNEISEKSEIFDDQFSVERPDGSNFTLKIRSTKLEDSAMYFCASSPDRGNGYTFGSGTRLTVV.

This clone showed up just a few times. This sequence joins TRBV2 and TRBJ2-5; TRBD2 matches 11 bases. Germline V gene sequence: CDR1 SNHLY, CDR2 FYNNEI. V trimming: 5 bases; J trimming: 4 bases; junction bases outside the gene matches: 3. The CDR3 loop spans 14 amino acids. CDR3 bases: TGTGCCAGCAGTTTAGCGGGGGGGACAGAGACCCAGTACTTC. It is translated as CASSLAGGTETQYF. Full variable domain (outside the CDR3, taken from reference TRBV2 and TRBJ2-5): EPEVTQTPSHQVTQMGQEVILRCVPISNHLYFYWYRQILGQKVEFLVSFYNNEISEKSEIFDDQFSVERPDGSNFTLKIRSTKLEDSAMYFCASSLAGGTETQYFGPGTRLLVL.

The chain's CDR3 is CASSFVAGFYNEQFF. The CDR3 coding sequence is TGTGCCAGCAGCTTTGTAGCGGGGTTCTACAATGAGCAGTTCTTC. This chain uses TRBV7-3 with TRBJ2-1, with 8 bases matching TRBD2. Unmatched junction bases numbered 4, after V lost 3 bases and J lost 3 bases. Germline values: CDR1 SGHTA, CDR2 FQGTGA. This CDR3 contains 15 residues.